This TCR beta chain was identified during a study of beta chain features in type 1 diabetes. Study context: When patients were set against healthy donors, age, gender and cell yields were similar.

The CDR3 loop spans 16 amino acids. V gave up 6 bases and J gave up 1 base, with 15 bases separating them. Germline V lookup: CDR1 MDHEN, CDR2 SYDVKM. On average, the one heparinised blood draw given by each donor was approximately 120 mL. Details on this clone: Its target is unknown.

The authors reverse transcribed all of the isolated RNA, so sequencing captured expressed TCRB transcripts. Sequencing was performed with immunoSEQ multiplex PCR; in TCRdb, only in-frame clones are kept and a portion is missing. The repertoire holds fewer than 900,000 clones, roughly a sixth seen once, with about 0.02% in the top ten. General study results and limits: Among patients with Type 1 diabetes, TCRB CDR3s were moderately but significantly shorter in every one of the four CD4+ subsets. Naive, central memory and regulatory TCRB repertoires appeared more similar among patients than healthy donors.

The source is a woman aged 18-35 years in good health. Sequenced input: naive CD4+ T cells from blood. The chain links TRBV28 to TRBJ2-2; weak D call: TRBD2 (5 bases). For the CDR3, the DNA is TGTGCCAGCAGCCCGGCGGGTCCTTTGAACACCGGGGAGCTGTTTTTT. This codes for CASSPAGPLNTGELFF.